These T cell receptor beta chains were read from a single sample in a study of blood T cell repertoires in COVID-19. Here immunoSEQ multiplex PCR was the method, and the copy in TCRdb shows in-frame clones only, minus some. The top ten hold roughly 7% of the sample, which has more than 65,000 clones, around 86% seen once. Sequencing was performed on peripheral blood. Every receptor here comes from a man over 45 with active COVID-19. Both conserved end residues are trimmed from each CDR3. Size is omitted from some rows. Given values are once, few, many or a class for expanded clones.

abundance: .
j_gene: TRBJ2-5
v_gene: TRBV7-3
CDR3aa: ASSFPGETQY

abundance: .
j_gene: TRBJ2-7
v_gene: TRBV7-3
CDR3aa: ASSSSPVYEQY

abundance: .
j_gene: TRBJ1-1
v_gene: TRBV4-1
CDR3aa: ASSQYDREAF

abundance: .
j_gene: TRBJ1-1
v_gene: TRBV3-1/TRBV3-2
CDR3aa: ASRTVGVFFTEAF

abundance: once
j_gene: TRBJ2-3
v_gene: TRBV7-2
CDR3aa: ASSLGTPGGGTQY

abundance: .
j_gene: TRBJ1-4
v_gene: TRBV7-2
CDR3aa: ASSRNRQGGSTNEKLF

abundance: .
j_gene: TRBJ1-2
v_gene: TRBV18
CDR3aa: ASSLGVSRMDYGYT

abundance: once
j_gene: TRBJ1-2
v_gene: TRBV28
CDR3aa: ASSLLAVNYGYT

abundance: .
j_gene: TRBJ1-1
v_gene: TRBV7-2
CDR3aa: ASSRIEVSNTEAF

abundance: .
j_gene: TRBJ1-3
v_gene: TRBV5-4
CDR3aa: ASSAGTLAGNTIY

abundance: .
j_gene: TRBJ1-1
v_gene: TRBV19
CDR3aa: ASSGQGSEAF

abundance: .
j_gene: TRBJ2-1
v_gene: TRBV14
CDR3aa: ASSQTSARNEQF

abundance: few
j_gene: TRBJ2-5
v_gene: TRBV6-5
CDR3aa: ASSKWTGQETQY

abundance: .
j_gene: TRBJ2-6
v_gene: TRBV28
CDR3aa: ASRGSSGANVLT

abundance: .
j_gene: TRBJ2-2
v_gene: TRBV5-1
CDR3aa: ASSLGGGPGELF

abundance: .
j_gene: TRBJ1-2
v_gene: TRBV20-1
CDR3aa: SARQGYGYT

abundance: .
j_gene: TRBJ2-4
v_gene: TRBV30
CDR3aa: AWSVGGLAKNIQY

abundance: .
j_gene: TRBJ2-7
v_gene: TRBV5-1
CDR3aa: ASSWGGQGGTYEQY

abundance: .
j_gene: TRBJ2-6
v_gene: TRBV18
CDR3aa: ASSSQGAALSGANVLT

abundance: once
j_gene: TRBJ1-1
v_gene: TRBV4-2
CDR3aa: ASSRSGQGVTEAF

abundance: .
j_gene: TRBJ2-7
v_gene: TRBV5-1
CDR3aa: ASSLAQDRGLGEQY

abundance: .
j_gene: TRBJ2-2
v_gene: TRBV7-9
CDR3aa: ASSLVALIGTDTGELF